This T cell receptor (beta chain) was found in a study of breast tumors, draining lymph nodes, adjacent tissues. Findings and limits, study-wide: The lymph node origin of tumor T cells was framed as consistent with a hypothesis, not demonstrated. Compared with lymph nodes, tumors were less diverse; compared with nontumor tissue, more. Data fit most tumor T cells coming from lymph node, expanding in tumor.

TCRdb re-called the multiplex PCR reads with MiXCR, one entry per CDR3 protein. The sample holds tens of thousands of distinct CDR3 sequences, almost 70% seen once. Sample share makes this clonotype medium-sized. Its matching antigen is unknown. The sequencing sample was made of tumor-adjacent breast tissue. The source of this sequence is a female donor with breast cancer. Some clones in this sample may be carry-over from other donors' samples.

The DNA for the CDR3 is TGTGCCAGCCACGGGAGCCCCTCCTACGAGCAGTACTTC. Amino acids: CASHGSPSYEQYF. The chain is built from TRBV19 and TRBJ2-7; a possible D gene is TRBD2 (6 bases). Per the germline V gene, CDR1 is LNHDA and CDR2 is SQIVND (reference sequence). V lost 9 bases, J lost 0 bases, and 12 bases lay in between. The length of the CDR3 is 13 residues.